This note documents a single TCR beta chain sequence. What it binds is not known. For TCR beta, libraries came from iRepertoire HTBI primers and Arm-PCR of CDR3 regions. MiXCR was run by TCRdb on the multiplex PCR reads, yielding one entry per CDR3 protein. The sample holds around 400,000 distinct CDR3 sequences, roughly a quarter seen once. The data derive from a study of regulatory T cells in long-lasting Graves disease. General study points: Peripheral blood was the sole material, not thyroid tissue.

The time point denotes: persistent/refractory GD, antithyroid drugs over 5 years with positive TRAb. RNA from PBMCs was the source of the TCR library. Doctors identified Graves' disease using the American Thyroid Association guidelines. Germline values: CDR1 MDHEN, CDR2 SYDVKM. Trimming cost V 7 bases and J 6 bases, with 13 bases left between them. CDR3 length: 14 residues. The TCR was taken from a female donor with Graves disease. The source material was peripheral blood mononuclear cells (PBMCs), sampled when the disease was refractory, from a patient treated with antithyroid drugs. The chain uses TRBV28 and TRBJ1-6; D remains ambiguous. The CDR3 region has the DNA TGTGCCAGCACCCCGGGAGGAATTAATTCACCCCTCCACTTT. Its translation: CASTPGGINSPLHF.